The clone carrying this TCR beta chain is medium-sized within its sample. Its specificity is unknown. This entry comes from a study of metastatic and nonmetastatic thyroid tumors. Points from the study as a whole: Across blood and tumor, TCR beta diversity in malignant thyroid tumors was reportedly significantly higher than in benign nodules.

Per germline, CDR1 DFQATT and CDR2 SNEGSKA (reference sequence). The CDR3 is 13 amino acids. The V and J ends lost 4 bases and 5 bases respectively, with 11 bases between them. TCRdb re-called the PCR reads through MiXCR. The table shows approximately 2,200 clones, with 10% to 11% occurring only once. Thyroid surgery was performed in patients who had received no treatment beforehand. This chain connects TRBV20-1 to TRBJ2-2, with D perhaps matching TRBD1 (6 bases). The sequence was obtained from a female donor with papillary thyroid cancer or a benign thyroid nodule (not recorded which). Some clones in this sample may be carry-over from other donors' samples. Sequenced material: tumor tissue. As DNA, the CDR3 is TGCAGTGCTAAGGACCAGGGGACCGGGGAGCTGTTTTTT. This encodes CSAKDQGTGELFF.